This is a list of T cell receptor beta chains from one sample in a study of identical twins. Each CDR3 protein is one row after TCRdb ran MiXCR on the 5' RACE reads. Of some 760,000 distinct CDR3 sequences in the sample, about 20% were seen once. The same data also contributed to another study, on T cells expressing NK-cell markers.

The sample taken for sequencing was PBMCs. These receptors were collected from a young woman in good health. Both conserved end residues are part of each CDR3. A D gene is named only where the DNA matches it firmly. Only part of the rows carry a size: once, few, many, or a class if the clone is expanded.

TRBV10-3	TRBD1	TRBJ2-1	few	CAITGGWGQGYNEQFF	TGTGCCATCACCGGTGGTTGGGGACAGGGGTACAATGAGCAGTTCTTC
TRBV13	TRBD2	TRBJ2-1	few	CASSYGLAGNHEQFF	TGTGCCAGCAGCTATGGACTAGCGGGGAACCATGAGCAGTTCTTC
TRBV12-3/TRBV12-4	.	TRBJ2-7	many	CASSPQGRYEQYF	TGTGCCAGCAGTCCTCAGGGGAGGTACGAGCAGTACTTC
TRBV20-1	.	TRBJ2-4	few	CSAFAIDRAKNIQYF	TGCAGTGCGTTTGCTATTGACAGGGCCAAAAACATTCAGTACTTC
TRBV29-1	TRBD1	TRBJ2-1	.	CSVEGHKQGMNYNEQFF	TGCAGCGTTGAAGGGCACAAACAGGGGATGAACTACAATGAGCAGTTCTTC
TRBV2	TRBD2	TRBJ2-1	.	CASSEALAGGIEQFF	TGTGCCAGCAGTGAAGCGCTAGCGGGGGGCATTGAGCAGTTCTTC
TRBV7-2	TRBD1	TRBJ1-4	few	CASSQQGATNEKLFF	TGTGCCAGCAGTCAACAGGGGGCAACTAATGAAAAACTGTTTTTT
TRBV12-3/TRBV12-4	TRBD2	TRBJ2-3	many	CATLAGGRAVNTQYF	TGTGCCACTCTCGCGGGCGGGAGGGCCGTGAATACGCAGTATTTT
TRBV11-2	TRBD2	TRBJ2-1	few	CASSPTGLAGDEQFF	TGTGCCAGCAGCCCAACCGGGCTAGCGGGAGACGAGCAGTTCTTC
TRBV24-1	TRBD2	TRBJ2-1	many	CATSDGLAGWEQFF	TGTGCCACCAGTGATGGGCTAGCGGGGTGGGAGCAGTTCTTC
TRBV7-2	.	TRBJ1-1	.	CASSLAAGTLEAFF	TGTGCCAGCAGCTTAGCAGCAGGGACCCTCGAAGCTTTCTTT
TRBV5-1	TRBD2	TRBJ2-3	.	CASSPAGAFTDTQYF	TGCGCCAGCAGCCCGGCGGGAGCTTTTACAGATACGCAGTATTTT
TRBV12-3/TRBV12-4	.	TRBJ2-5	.	CASKGGQGLETQYF	TGTGCCAGCAAGGGTGGCCAGGGCTTAGAGACCCAGTACTTC
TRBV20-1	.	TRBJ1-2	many	CSAVGGGYGYTF	TGCAGTGCTGTAGGGGGGGGCTATGGCTACACCTTC
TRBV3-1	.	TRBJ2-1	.	CASSQDDSIYNEQFF	TGTGCCAGCAGCCAAGATGACAGTATCTACAATGAGCAGTTCTTC
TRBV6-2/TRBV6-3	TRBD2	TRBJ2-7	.	CASSQTGTSGRKWYF	TGTGCCAGCAGTCAGACCGGGACTAGCGGGAGGAAGTGGTACTTC
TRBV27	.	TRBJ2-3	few	CASSLRKGEDTQYF	TGTGCCAGCAGTTTACGGAAGGGCGAAGATACGCAGTATTTT
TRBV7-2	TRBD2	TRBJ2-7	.	CASSYKRGGYEQYF	TGTGCCAGCAGCTACAAGCGGGGGGGTTACGAGCAGTACTTC
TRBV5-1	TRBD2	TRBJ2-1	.	CASASGGRNEQFF	TGCGCCAGCGCAAGCGGGGGACGGAATGAGCAGTTCTTC
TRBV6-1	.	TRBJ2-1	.	CASSPLRGALSYNEQFF	TGTGCCAGCAGCCCATTGAGGGGAGCACTCTCCTACAATGAGCAGTTCTTC
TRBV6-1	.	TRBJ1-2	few	CASRSLFRELYGYTF	TGTGCCAGCAGATCCCTTTTCAGGGAGCTCTATGGCTACACCTTC
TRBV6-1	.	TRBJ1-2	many	CASTSGRVNYGYTF	TGTGCCAGCACCTCCGGCCGCGTTAACTATGGCTACACCTTC
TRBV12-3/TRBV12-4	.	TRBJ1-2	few	CASSFTGYTF	TGTGCCAGCAGTTTCACGGGCTACACCTTC
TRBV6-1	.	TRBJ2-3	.	CASVEYTQYF	TGTGCCAGCGTCGAATATACGCAGTATTTT
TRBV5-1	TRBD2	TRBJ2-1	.	CASSPTGTSGANEQFF	TGCGCCAGCAGCCCCACCGGGACTAGCGGGGCTAATGAGCAGTTCTTC
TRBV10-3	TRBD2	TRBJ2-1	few	CAISEQREVPSEQFF	TGTGCCATCAGTGAGCAGCGGGAGGTACCCTCTGAGCAGTTCTTC
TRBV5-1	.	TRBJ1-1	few	CASSLADTRSNTEAFF	TGCGCCAGCAGCTTGGCGGACACTCGATCGAACACTGAAGCTTTCTTT
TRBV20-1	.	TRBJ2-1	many	CSATNRDSGPNEQFF	TGCAGTGCTACCAACCGGGACTCTGGACCAAATGAGCAGTTCTTC
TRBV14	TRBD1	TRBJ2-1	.	CASSRTRTGSSYNEQFF	TGTGCCAGCAGTCGGACACGGACAGGGAGCTCCTACAATGAGCAGTTCTTC
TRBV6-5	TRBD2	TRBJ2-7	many	CASSYLAGSSYEQYF	TGTGCCAGCAGTTACCTAGCGGGGAGCTCCTACGAGCAGTACTTC
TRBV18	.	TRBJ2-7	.	CASSPTGSAKIYEQYF	TGTGCCAGCTCACCAACAGGGTCAGCGAAGATCTACGAGCAGTACTTC
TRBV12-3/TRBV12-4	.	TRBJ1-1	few	CASSLGIGAEAFF	TGTGCCAGCAGTTTGGGTATTGGGGCTGAAGCTTTCTTT
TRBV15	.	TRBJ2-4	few	CATSNEGIAKNIQYF	TGTGCCACCAGCAATGAGGGGATAGCCAAAAACATTCAGTACTTC
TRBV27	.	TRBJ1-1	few	CASSSIRVRTEAFF	TGTGCCAGCAGTTCGATCAGGGTACGCACTGAAGCTTTCTTT
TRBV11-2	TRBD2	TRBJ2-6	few	CASSLGLAGAAGANVLTF	TGTGCCAGCAGCCTAGGACTAGCGGGAGCTGCTGGGGCCAACGTCCTGACTTTC
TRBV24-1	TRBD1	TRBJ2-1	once	CATSDSDRAVEQFF	TGTGCCACCAGTGATTCGGACAGGGCGGTAGAGCAGTTCTTC
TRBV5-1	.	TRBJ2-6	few	CASSSGVSGANVLTF	TGCGCCAGCAGCTCCGGGGTCTCTGGGGCCAACGTCCTGACTTTC